This T cell receptor beta chain was obtained from a study of cytomegalovirus exposure and HLA in healthy donors. Turning to the study itself: In a previous analysis, 95 million to 130 million unique TCR beta sequences were found from some 180 million T cells.

Samples came from healthy bone marrow donors. The trim removed 6 bases at V and 6 bases at J, leaving 11 bases unmatched. The CDR3 runs 14 residues. Germline assignment: CDR1 GTSNPN and CDR2 SVGIG (reference sequence). The PCR had 60 Vbeta and 13 Jbeta primers. As processed by the authors: A later analysis tallied about 80 million unique TCR beta chains, 8.5 million to 11 million of them shared. The table came from immunoSEQ multiplex PCR; TCRdb's copy has only in-frame clones and leaves some out. The V and J calls and the clone size are those of that table, but D and trimming were determined from the DNA. The data show 130,000 to 150,000 clones, approximately 78% seen once.

The chain couples TRBV30 to TRBJ2-3, with 8 bases matching TRBD2. Sequenced sample: PBMCs. The sequence came from a woman aged 18-30 years in good health and CMV-seropositive. DNA of the CDR3: TGTGCCTGTTTCACCCTCGGGGGGGCCGATACGCAGTATTTT. Translating it yields CACFTLGGADTQYF.